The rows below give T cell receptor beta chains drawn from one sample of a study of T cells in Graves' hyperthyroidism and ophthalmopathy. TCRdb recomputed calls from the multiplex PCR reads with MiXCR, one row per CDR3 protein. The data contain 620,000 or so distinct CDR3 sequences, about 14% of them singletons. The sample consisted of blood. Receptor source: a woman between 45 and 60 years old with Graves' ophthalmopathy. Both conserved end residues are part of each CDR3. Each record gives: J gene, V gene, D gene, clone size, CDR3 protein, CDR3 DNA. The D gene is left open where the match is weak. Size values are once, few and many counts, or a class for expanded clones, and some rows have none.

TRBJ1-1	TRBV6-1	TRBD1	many	CASSDDRVWMNTEAFF	TGTGCCAGCAGTGACGACAGGGTATGGATGAACACTGAAGCTTTCTTT
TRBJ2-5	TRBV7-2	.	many	CASSPYKSWETQYF	TGTGCCAGCAGCCCATACAAGTCATGGGAGACCCAGTACTTC
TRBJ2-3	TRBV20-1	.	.	CSARRAQSTDTQYF	TGCAGTGCTAGGAGAGCGCAAAGCACAGATACGCAGTATTTT
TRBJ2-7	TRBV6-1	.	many	CASEKNHRVGGRSSYEQYF	TGTGCCAGCGAAAAAAACCATCGGGTGGGGGGAAGGAGCTCCTACGAGCAGTACTTC
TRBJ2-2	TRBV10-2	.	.	CASSEAGWSGELFF	TGCGCCAGCAGTGAGGCAGGGTGGTCCGGGGAGCTGTTTTTT
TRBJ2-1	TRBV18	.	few	CASSPLLAGGSYNEQFF	TGTGCCAGCTCACCATTGTTGGCCGGCGGCTCCTACAATGAGCAGTTCTTC
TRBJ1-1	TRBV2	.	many	CATQGTAGAEAFF	TGTGCCACCCAAGGGACGGCTGGCGCTGAAGCTTTCTTT
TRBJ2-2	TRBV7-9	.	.	CASNGGASVYTGELFF	TGTGCCAGCAACGGCGGGGCTAGCGTATACACCGGGGAGCTGTTTTTT
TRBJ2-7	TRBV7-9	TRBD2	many	CASSPAGTRSYEQYF	TGTGCCAGCAGCCCCGCCGGGACTAGGTCCTACGAGCAGTACTTC
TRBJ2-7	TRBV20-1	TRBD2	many	CSASGLAGAYEQYF	TGCAGTGCTAGTGGACTAGCGGGGGCCTACGAGCAGTACTTC
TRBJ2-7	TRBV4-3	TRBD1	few	CASSPSRQGVYEQYF	TGCGCCAGCAGCCCCTCAAGACAGGGGGTCTACGAGCAGTACTTC
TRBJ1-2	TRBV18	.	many	CASSPPLGRENYGYTF	TGTGCCAGCTCACCACCGTTGGGACGCGAAAACTATGGCTACACCTTC
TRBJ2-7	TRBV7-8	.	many	CASSQQIRGQGYEQYF	TGTGCCAGCAGCCAGCAGATCAGGGGCCAGGGCTACGAGCAGTACTTC
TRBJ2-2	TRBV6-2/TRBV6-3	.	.	CASSLGQSSFF	TGTGCCAGCAGTTTGGGCCAGAGCTCGTTTTTT
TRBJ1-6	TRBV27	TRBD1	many	CASSWAQTGANSPLHF	TGTGCCAGCAGTTGGGCACAGACAGGGGCAAATTCACCCCTCCACTTT
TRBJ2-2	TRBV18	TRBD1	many	CASSPSGQGYTGELFF	TGTGCCAGCTCACCATCGGGACAGGGATACACCGGGGAGCTGTTTTTT
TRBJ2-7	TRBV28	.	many	CASSLWGRALDYEQYF	TGTGCCAGCAGTTTATGGGGGCGGGCCCTTGACTACGAGCAGTACTTC
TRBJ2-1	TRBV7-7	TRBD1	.	CASSLEGQGHNEQFF	TGTGCTAGCAGCTTAGAGGGACAGGGCCACAATGAGCAGTTCTTC
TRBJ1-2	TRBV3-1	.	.	CASSLTGKDYGYTF	TGTGCCAGCAGCCTCACAGGGAAGGACTATGGCTACACCTTC
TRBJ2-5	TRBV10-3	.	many	CAISVEDRNQETQYF	TGTGCCATCAGTGTAGAAGACCGGAACCAAGAGACCCAGTACTTC
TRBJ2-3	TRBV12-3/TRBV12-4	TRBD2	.	CASSLGLAGTDAQYF	TGTGCCAGCAGTTTAGGTCTAGCGGGCACAGATGCGCAGTATTTT
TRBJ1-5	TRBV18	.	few	CASSSSIDNQPQHF	TGTGCCAGCTCATCTTCGATAGACAATCAGCCCCAGCATTTT
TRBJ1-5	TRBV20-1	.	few	CSARDLQGLSNQPQHF	TGCAGTGCTAGAGATCTTCAGGGATTGAGCAATCAGCCCCAGCATTTT
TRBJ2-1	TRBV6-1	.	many	CASSLPGPNNEQFF	TGTGCCAGCAGTTTACCAGGGCCCAACAATGAGCAGTTCTTC